The sequence of this TCR beta chain was determined in a study of blood T cell repertoires in COVID-19. Study in general: Both acute and convalescent COVID-19 samples were obtained from the United States, Italy and Spain. Sources were T cells, B-cell-depleted T cells, or PBMCs; the material itself was cDNA or gDNA.

Under the authors' procedure: By means of reference gene primer amplification, nucleated cell counts were estimated. The repertoire was sequenced with immunoSEQ multiplex PCR; TCRdb's copy has only in-frame clones and lacks some. The DNA was the basis for D and trimming; V, J and clone size are from that table. This table has around 200,000 clones, roughly 89% appearing once. The count of this clone is one. V lost 6 bases and J lost 7; bases outside the gene matches: 10. The CDR3 has 15 amino acids. Germline V gives CDR1 MNHEY, CDR2 SVGAGI. Recruits, aged about 18 to 100 years, lived in 20 to 30 US areas.

This chain joins TRBV6-5 and TRBJ2-2, with TRBD1 identical over 8 bases. Sequenced material: PBMCs or T cells enriched from blood (not recorded which). This clonotype originated in a woman in her 40s with acute COVID-19. CDR3 sequence reads: CASSQGAIFHGELFF. In DNA, the CDR3 is TGTGCCAGCAGCCAGGGGGCAATATTCCACGGGGAGCTGTTTTTT.